One sample yielded the 29 T cell receptor beta chains listed below, sequenced in a study of T cell responses to AZD1222 COVID-19 vaccine. Profiled with immunoSEQ multiplex PCR; TCRdb holds only in-frame clones, not every one. The sample records about 67,000 clones, about 83% being singletons. The sample was peripheral blood, taken 28 days after the second AZD1222 dose. These TCRs come from an adult who received the AZD1222 COVID-19 vaccine.

The chain carries TRBV6-5 and TRBJ1-1, with D perhaps matching TRBD1 (5 bases). The V end was cut by 6 bases, the J end by 11 bases, with 16 bases between. CDR1 MNHEY and CDR2 SVGAGI come from the germline V gene. CDR3 size: 12 residues. DNA for the CDR3: TGTGCCAGCAGGCTCTCAGGGACCGAGGCTTTCTTT. Protein product: CASRLSGTEAFF.

V gene TRBV29-1 combines with J gene TRBJ1-5; 9 positions match TRBD1. Germline lookup yields CDR1 SQVTM and CDR2 ANQGSEA. J was trimmed by 4 bases and V by 7 bases; bases with no gene match: 5. The CDR3 spans 13 residues. CDR3 amino acids: CSATGGGNQPQHF. For the CDR3, the DNA is TGCAGCGCCACAGGGGGCGGGAATCAGCCCCAGCATTTT.

This chain joins TRBV6-5 and TRBJ2-1; perhaps TRBD1 as D (7 bases). The CDR3 sequence is 14 residues long. Trimming stripped 6 bases from V and 5 bases from J, with 14 bases between. Per the germline V gene, CDR1 is MNHEY and CDR2 is SVGAGI. CDR3 in amino acids: CASRTGTGNNEQFF. The CDR3 DNA reads TGTGCCAGCAGGACAGGGACTGGAAACAATGAGCAGTTCTTC.

On this clone itself: Other nucleotide sequences from this sample produce the same CDR3. The chain uses TRBV11-2 and TRBJ1-4, with 7 bases matching TRBD1. The germline V gene encodes CDR1 SGHAT and CDR2 FQNNGV. V was clipped by 1 base and J by 7 bases; unmatched bases: 3. This CDR3 is 14 amino acids long. The CDR3 nucleotides read TGTGCCAGCAGCTTAGGACAGGGCGGTGAAAAACTGTTTTTT. It encodes CASSLGQGGEKLFF.

The chain is built from TRBV11-3 and TRBJ2-2; D unclear. This CDR3 is 13 amino acids long. The germline V and J ends were trimmed by 0 bases and 5 bases, with 4 bases remaining between them. Germline V lookup: CDR1 SGHNT, CDR2 YENEEA. CDR3 nucleotides: TGTGCCAGCAGCTTAGATTCGACCGGGGAGCTGTTTTTT. Encoded protein: CASSLDSTGELFF.

This clone was recorded only once. The V gene is TRBV24-1, the J gene TRBJ1-6; no clear D. V was cut by 0 bases and J by 7 bases, with 9 bases left in between. The CDR3 has 15 amino acids. Germline V gene data show CDR1 as KGHDR and CDR2 as SFDVKD. The CDR3 nucleotides are TGTGCCACCAGTGATTTGGATAGGTGGAATTCACCCCTCCACTTT. Protein sequence: CATSDLDRWNSPLHF.

This chain uses TRBV5-1 with TRBJ2-6, with a weak D call TRBD2 (5 bases). This CDR3 region has 13 residues. Germline values: CDR1 SGHRS, CDR2 YFSETQ. V was clipped by 7 bases and J by 4 bases, with 9 bases between them. The CDR3 spells CASRPGGANVLTF. The CDR3 bases are TGCGCCAGCCGTCCGGGAGGGGCCAACGTCCTGACTTTC.

The chain couples TRBV6-5 to TRBJ1-2; 9 bases are shared with TRBD1. Losses at the gene ends were 4 bases for V and 5 bases for J; bases not matched to a gene: 2. This CDR3 region has 13 residues. Germline CDR1 is MNHEY and CDR2 is SVGAGI. CDR3 protein: CASSFGQGYGYTF. In DNA form, the CDR3 reads TGTGCCAGCAGTTTCGGACAGGGGTATGGCTACACCTTC.

The chain carries TRBV5-6 and TRBJ1-2; TRBD1 is a possible D gene (5 bases). Germline V gene sequence: CDR1 SGHDT, CDR2 YYEEEE. The germline V and J ends were trimmed by 0 bases and 4 bases, with 7 bases remaining between them. This CDR3 region has 13 residues. The CDR3 sequence is CASSLDRFYGYTF. The CDR3 bases are TGTGCCAGCAGCTTGGACAGGTTCTATGGCTACACCTTC.

The gene calls are TRBV2 and TRBJ1-1; D is ambiguous. CDR3 length equals 14 residues. V was shortened by 1 base and J by 6 bases, with 12 bases between the two germline ends. CDR1 SNHLY and CDR2 FYNNEI come from the germline V gene. Here the CDR3 reads CASSEGGGGSEAFF. The CDR3 DNA sequence: TGTGCCAGCAGTGAAGGCGGAGGAGGATCTGAAGCTTTCTTT.

The rearrangement uses TRBV24-1 and TRBJ2-3; D remains ambiguous. The germline CDR1 and CDR2 sequences are KGHDR and SFDVKD. V lost 2 bases to trimming and J lost 3 bases, with 2 bases between them. This CDR3 has 12 residues. CDR3 sequence (DNA): TGTGCCACCAGTGATTGGACAGATACGCAGTATTTT. This encodes CATSDWTDTQYF.

The chain uses TRBV19 and TRBJ1-4; weak D call: TRBD1 (5 bases). The CDR3 extends over 15 amino acids. V dropped 2 bases and J dropped 7 bases, with 14 bases sitting between them. Germline CDR1 reads LNHDA; CDR2 reads SQIVND (reference sequence). The CDR3, as DNA: TGTGCCAGTAGTATAAGGACACCCGGAGGTGAAAAACTGTTTTTT. Protein: CASSIRTPGGEKLFF.

The rearrangement joins TRBV5-6 to TRBJ1-4, with TRBD1 matching over 8 bases. Trimming at V came to 4 bases and at J to 7 bases, leaving 6 bases not matched to a gene. CDR3 length: 14 amino acids. CDR1 and CDR2 (germline): SGHDT, YYEEEE. The CDR3, as DNA: TGTGCCAGCAGCCGGGGACAGGATCGTGAAAAACTGTTTTTT. This sequence encodes CASSRGQDREKLFF.

The CDR3 region is CASSQSQWGSYNEQFF. CDR3 in DNA: TGCGCCAGCAGCCAATCCCAATGGGGCTCCTACAATGAGCAGTTCTTC. The chain couples TRBV4-3 to TRBJ2-1, with no clear D. This CDR3 has 16 residues. Trimming removed 2 bases from V and 0 bases from J, with 11 bases in between. Germline CDR1 reads LGHNA; CDR2 reads YSLEER.

In DNA form, the CDR3 reads TGCGCCAGCAGCTTGGGTTCAGCCACCTACGAGCAGTACTTC. It yields the protein CASSLGSATYEQYF. The chain employs TRBV5-1 and TRBJ2-7, with D uncertain. Trimming stripped 0 bases from V and 2 bases from J, with 9 bases between. Per germline, CDR1 SGHRS and CDR2 YFSETQ. The CDR3 sequence is 14 residues long. The variable domain in full, completed from reference TRBV5-1 and TRBJ2-7, reads KAGVTQTPRYLIKTRGQQVTLSCSPISGHRSVSWYQQTPGQGLQFLFEYFSETQRNKGNFPGRFSGRQFSNSRSEMNVSTLELGDSALYLCASSLGSATYEQYFGPGTRLTVT.

J is TRBJ2-1 and V is TRBV19, with 7 positions matching TRBD1. Germline CDR1 LNHDA, CDR2 SQIVND (reference sequence). Germline trimming cut 6 bases from V and 0 bases from J; bases unmatched to any gene: 2. The CDR3 covers 14 residues. The CDR3, as DNA: TGTGCCAGTAGCCACAGGGGCTCCTACAATGAGCAGTTCTTC. Encoded protein: CASSHRGSYNEQFF. Full variable domain (rest looked up from reference TRBV19 and TRBJ2-1): DGGITQSPKYLFRKEGQNVTLSCEQNLNHDAMYWYRQDPGQGLRLIYYSQIVNDFQKGDIAEGYSVSREKKESFPLTVTSAQKNPTAFYLCASSHRGSYNEQFFGPGTRLTVL.

The J gene is TRBJ2-2, the V gene TRBV15; D uncertain. CDR3 length: 14 residues. Germline CDR1 reads LNHNV; CDR2 reads YYDKDF (reference sequence). V shed 0 bases and J shed 3 bases, with 5 bases lying between them. CDR3 amino acids: CATSRDKYTGELFF. CDR3 nucleotides: TGTGCCACCAGCAGAGATAAATACACCGGGGAGCTGTTTTTT.

In this sample, this clone is medium-sized (0.01 to 0.1%). V is TRBV7-8 and J is TRBJ1-1; tentative D call: TRBD1 (5 bases). V was cut by 5 bases and J by 4 bases, with 14 bases left in between. The CDR3 has 14 residues. Germline CDR1 SGHVS, CDR2 FQNEAQ. DNA of the CDR3: TGTGCCAGCAGCGTTAGCCAGGGTCTCACTGAAGCTTTCTTT. The encoded protein is CASSVSQGLTEAFF.

The gene calls are TRBV27 and TRBJ2-1; a weak D match, TRBD1 (6 bases). This CDR3 has 12 amino acids. Germline V lookup: CDR1 MNHEY, CDR2 SMNVEV (reference sequence). The germline V and J ends were trimmed by 2 bases and 9 bases, with 8 bases remaining between them. DNA of the CDR3: TGTGCCAGCAGTTTACAGGGGCCTGAGCAGTTCTTC. Encoded protein: CASSLQGPEQFF.

J is TRBJ2-7 and V is TRBV18, with 7 bases fitting TRBD2. The CDR3 length is 14 residues. Germline-derived CDR1 and CDR2 are KGHSH and LQKENI. V shed 1 base, J shed 4 bases, and the junction held 4 bases outside the gene matches. CDR3 amino acids: CASSPQGRGYEQYF. The CDR3 coding sequence is TGTGCCAGCTCACCACAGGGGCGGGGGTACGAGCAGTACTTC.

This chain joins TRBV11-2 and TRBJ2-4; D gene uncertain. The CDR3 covers 14 residues. V lost 1 base and J lost 3, with 7 bases in between. Per the germline V gene, CDR1 is SGHAT and CDR2 is FQNNGV. This CDR3 is CASSLGVGKNIQYF. CDR3 nucleotides: TGTGCCAGCAGCTTAGGAGTTGGCAAAAACATTCAGTACTTC.

CDR3 protein: CASSFGASGANVLTF. As DNA, the CDR3 is TGTGCCAGCAGCTTCGGAGCCTCTGGGGCCAACGTCCTGACTTTC. The rearrangement uses TRBV7-9 and TRBJ2-6; D remains ambiguous. Germline V gene data show CDR1 as SEHNR and CDR2 as FQNEAQ (reference sequence). V was shortened by 3 bases and J by 0 bases, with 6 bases between the two germline ends. CDR3 length: 15 residues.

V is TRBV27 and J is TRBJ1-2; D unresolved. Per germline, CDR1 MNHEY and CDR2 SMNVEV (reference sequence). V was pared by 3 bases and J by 3 bases, with 11 bases between. CDR3 length: 14 residues. Here the CDR3 reads CASSLKSPYYGYTF. CDR3 coding DNA: TGTGCCAGCAGTTTGAAGTCCCCTTACTATGGCTACACCTTC.

This chain uses TRBV24-1 with TRBJ1-5, with D uncertain. V gave up 4 bases and J gave up 1 base, with 10 bases separating them. CDR1 is KGHDR, CDR2 SFDVKD, per germline. This CDR3 spans 15 amino acids. The CDR3 nucleotides are TGTGCCACCAGTGAGAGAGGGCCCAGCAATCAGCCCCAGCATTTT. It translates to CATSERGPSNQPQHF.

This chain links TRBV27 with TRBJ1-2; 11 positions agree with TRBD1. Germline CDR1 is MNHEY and CDR2 is SMNVEV (reference sequence). The CDR3 loop spans 14 amino acids. V lost 3 bases to trimming and J lost 8 bases; unmatched junction nucleotides: 5. CDR3 loop: CASSFGQGAGGYTF. The DNA of the CDR3 is TGTGCCAGCAGTTTCGGACAGGGGGCGGGAGGCTACACCTTC.

This rearrangement joins TRBV7-8 to TRBJ1-3, with D perhaps matching TRBD1 (6 bases). Germline assignment: CDR1 SGHVS and CDR2 FQNEAQ. The CDR3 has 13 amino acids. Trimming took 8 bases from V and 7 from J, leaving 15 bases between them. The DNA for the CDR3 is TGTGCCAGCTGGGGGGGGGCACCTAACACCATATATTTT. The encoded protein is CASWGGAPNTIYF.

The chain carries TRBV5-6 and TRBJ1-2, with 11 bases fitting TRBD1. Germline values: CDR1 SGHDT, CDR2 YYEEEE. The J segment lost 8 bases and the V segment lost 5 bases, leaving 8 bases of the junction unmatched. The CDR3 length is 14 residues. The CDR3 spells CASRRTGGAEGYTF. Here the CDR3 DNA reads TGTGCCAGCAGACGGACAGGGGGCGCGGAGGGCTACACCTTC.

J is TRBJ1-5 and V is TRBV7-2; D unresolved. CDR1 and CDR2 (germline): SGHTA, FQGNSA. Trimming pared 0 bases from V and 0 bases from J, leaving 6 bases between. The CDR3 covers 15 residues. The CDR3 loop is CASSLAVYSNQPQHF. CDR3 DNA: TGTGCCAGCAGCTTAGCGGTATATAGCAATCAGCCCCAGCATTTT.

This clone was seen only once. This rearrangement joins TRBV5-4 to TRBJ1-1; D gene ambiguous. The CDR3 consists of 12 residues. Trimming pared 5 bases from V and 3 bases from J, leaving 8 bases between. Per the germline V gene, CDR1 is SGHNT and CDR2 is YYREEE (reference sequence). The CDR3 sequence: CASRDGDTEAFF. The CDR3 DNA is TGTGCCAGCAGGGACGGGGACACTGAAGCTTTCTTT.